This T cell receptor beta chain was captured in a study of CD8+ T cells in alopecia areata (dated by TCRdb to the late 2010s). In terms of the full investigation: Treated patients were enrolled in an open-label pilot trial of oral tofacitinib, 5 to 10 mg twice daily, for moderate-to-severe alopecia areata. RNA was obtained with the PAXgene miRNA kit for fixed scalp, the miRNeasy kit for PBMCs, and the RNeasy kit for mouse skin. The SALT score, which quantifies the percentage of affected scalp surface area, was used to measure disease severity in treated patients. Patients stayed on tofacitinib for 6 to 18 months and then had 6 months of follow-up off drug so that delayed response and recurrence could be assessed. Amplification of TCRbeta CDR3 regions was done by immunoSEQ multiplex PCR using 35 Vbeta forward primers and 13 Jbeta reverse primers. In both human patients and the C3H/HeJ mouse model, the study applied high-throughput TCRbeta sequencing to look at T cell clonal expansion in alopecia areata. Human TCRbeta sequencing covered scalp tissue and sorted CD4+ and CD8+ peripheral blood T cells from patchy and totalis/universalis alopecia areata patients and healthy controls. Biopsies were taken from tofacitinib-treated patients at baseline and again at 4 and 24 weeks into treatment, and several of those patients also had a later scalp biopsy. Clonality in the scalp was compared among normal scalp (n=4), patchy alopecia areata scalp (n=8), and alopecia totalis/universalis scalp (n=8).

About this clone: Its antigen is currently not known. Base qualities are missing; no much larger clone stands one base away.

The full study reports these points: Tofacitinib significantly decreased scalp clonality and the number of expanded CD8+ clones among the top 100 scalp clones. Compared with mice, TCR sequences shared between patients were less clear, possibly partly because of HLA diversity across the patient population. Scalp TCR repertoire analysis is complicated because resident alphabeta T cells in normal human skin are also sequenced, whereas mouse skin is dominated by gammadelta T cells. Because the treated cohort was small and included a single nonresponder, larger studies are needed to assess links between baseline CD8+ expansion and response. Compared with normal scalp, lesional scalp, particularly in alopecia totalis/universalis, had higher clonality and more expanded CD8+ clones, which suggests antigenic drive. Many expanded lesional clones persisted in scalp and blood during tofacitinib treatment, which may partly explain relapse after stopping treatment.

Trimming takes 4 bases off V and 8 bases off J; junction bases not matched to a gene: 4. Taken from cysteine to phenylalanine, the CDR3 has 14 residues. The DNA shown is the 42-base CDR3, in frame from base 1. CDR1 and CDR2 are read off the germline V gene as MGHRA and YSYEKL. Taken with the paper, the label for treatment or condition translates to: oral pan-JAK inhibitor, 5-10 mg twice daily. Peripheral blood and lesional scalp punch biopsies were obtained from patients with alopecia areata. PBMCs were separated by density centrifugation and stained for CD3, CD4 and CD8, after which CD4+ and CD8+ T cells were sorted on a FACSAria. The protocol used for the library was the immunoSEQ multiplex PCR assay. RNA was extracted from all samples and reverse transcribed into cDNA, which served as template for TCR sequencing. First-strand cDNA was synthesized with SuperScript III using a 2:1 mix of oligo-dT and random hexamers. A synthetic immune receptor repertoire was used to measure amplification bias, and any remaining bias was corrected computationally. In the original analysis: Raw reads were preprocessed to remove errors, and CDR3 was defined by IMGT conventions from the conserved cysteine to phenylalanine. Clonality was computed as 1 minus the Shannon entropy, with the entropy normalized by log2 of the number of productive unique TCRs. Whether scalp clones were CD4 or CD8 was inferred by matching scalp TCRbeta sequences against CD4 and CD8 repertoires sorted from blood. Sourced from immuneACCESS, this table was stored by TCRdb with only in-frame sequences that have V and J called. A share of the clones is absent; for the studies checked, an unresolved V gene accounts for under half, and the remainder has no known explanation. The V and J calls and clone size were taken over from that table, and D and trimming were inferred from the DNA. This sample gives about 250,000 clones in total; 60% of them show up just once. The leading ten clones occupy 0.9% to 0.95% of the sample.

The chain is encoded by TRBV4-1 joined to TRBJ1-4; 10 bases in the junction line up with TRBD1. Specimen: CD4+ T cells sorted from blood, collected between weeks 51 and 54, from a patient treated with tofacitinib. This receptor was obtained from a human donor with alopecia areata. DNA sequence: TGCGCCAGCAGCCCCGGGACAGGGGAAGAAAAACTGTTTTTT. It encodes CASSPGTGEEKLFF.